This T cell receptor (beta chain) was recorded in a study of cytomegalovirus exposure and HLA in healthy donors. Study-level points and caveats: The study flagged around 150 TCR beta chains as cytomegalovirus-associated. Usually a TCR sequence was rare, but some public TCRs were found in many donors.

The repertoire was sequenced with immunoSEQ multiplex PCR; TCRdb's copy has only in-frame clones and lacks some. The sample has around 250,000 clones; about 90% are singletons. Donors were drawn from the approximately 110-subject validation cohort, separate from the approximately 680-subject first cohort. CDR3 length equals 13 residues. V gave up 2 bases and J gave up 5 bases, with 10 bases separating them. Germline CDR1 reads ENHRY; CDR2 reads SYGVKD. As to this clone: Its antigen is unknown.

The sequenced material came from PBMCs. This chain joins TRBV10-3 and TRBJ2-7; D may be TRBD1 (7 bases). This clonotype originated in a woman in her 30s in good health and CMV-seronegative. The CDR3 coding sequence is TGTGCCATCAGTGAGACAGGGGAGGACGAGCAGTACTTC. Encoded protein: CAISETGEDEQYF.